The 25 T cell receptor beta chains given below trace back to one sample, sequenced in a study of OX40 agonist ivuxolimab in advanced cancers. Receptors were amplified or captured by the immunoSEQ multiplex PCR assay. TCRdb re-hosts the immuneACCESS table, in-frame sequences only. Its copies lack some clones; in the studies checked, an unresolved V gene accounts for under half of them, and the cause for the rest is not known. Counted in this sample were 25,000 or so clones; 60% to 85% of them appeared once. The ten largest make up approximately 2.2% of the sample. Material: CD4+ or CD8+ T cells sorted from blood, obtained in a trial of the OX40 agonist ivuxolimab. These receptors were collected from an adult with an advanced solid tumor such as melanoma, head and neck, liver or kidney cancer.

This rearrangement joins TRBV7-2 to TRBJ2-5; 7 bases are a match to TRBD1. Losses at the gene ends were 5 bases for V and 2 bases for J; bases not matched to a gene: 2. Germline CDR1 reads SGHTA; CDR2 reads FQGNSA. This CDR3 contains 13 residues. The CDR3 coding sequence is TGTGCCAGCAGCCGGGACAGACAAGAGACCCAGTACTTC. It yields the protein CASSRDRQETQYF.

This clone was counted a few times. This chain joins TRBV11-2 and TRBJ1-2; weak D call: TRBD1 (5 bases). V was cut by 7 bases and J by 4 bases, with 10 bases left in between. Germline values: CDR1 SGHAT, CDR2 FQNNGV. This CDR3 is 12 amino acids long. This CDR3 is CASTAGPYGYTF. CDR3 coding DNA: TGTGCCAGCACAGCAGGGCCCTATGGCTACACCTTC.

V usage is TRBV5-1 and J usage is TRBJ2-5; TRBD2 is a possible D gene (6 bases). Germline V gene data show CDR1 as SGHRS and CDR2 as YFSETQ. Deletions cut 1 base from V and 5 bases from J, with 12 bases between. The CDR3 totals 14 residues. In DNA, the CDR3 is TGCGCCAGCAGCTTGTTCACGGGAGTGGAGACCCAGTACTTC. Protein product: CASSLFTGVETQYF. The full variable domain, completed using reference TRBV5-1 and TRBJ2-5, is KAGVTQTPRYLIKTRGQQVTLSCSPISGHRSVSWYQQTPGQGLQFLFEYFSETQRNKGNFPGRFSGRQFSNSRSEMNVSTLELGDSALYLCASSLFTGVETQYFGPGTRLLVL.

V and J are TRBV18 and TRBJ1-6; weak D call: TRBD1 (6 bases). Trimming shortened V by 5 bases and J by 6 bases, and 8 bases separated the two germline ends. The germline CDR1 and CDR2 sequences are KGHSH and LQKENI. The CDR3 contains 13 residues. The CDR3 coding sequence is TGTGCCAGCTCAGGGGGCCTTAATTCACCCCTCCACTTT. Translating gives CASSGGLNSPLHF.

The rearrangement joins TRBV6-5 to TRBJ2-3, with D perhaps TRBD1 or TRBD2 (5 bases each). Trimming took off 6 bases at V and 0 bases at J, with 10 bases between the two ends. The germline V gene has CDR1 MNHEY and CDR2 SVGAGI. The CDR3 runs 14 residues. In DNA, the CDR3 is TGTGCCAGCAGGCCGGGACGGAGCACAGATACGCAGTATTTT. Translation: CASRPGRSTDTQYF.

The chain couples TRBV19 to TRBJ1-1; D ambiguous. The V end lost 3 bases, the J end lost 5 bases, and 7 bases lay between the germline ends. There are 12 residues in the CDR3. The germline CDR1 and CDR2 sequences are LNHDA and SQIVND (reference sequence). In DNA, the CDR3 is TGTGCCAGTAGTATTGGACGGACTGAAGCTTTCTTT. Its translation: CASSIGRTEAFF.

The gene calls are TRBV4-2 and TRBJ2-5, with 9 nucleotides matching TRBD2. The germline V gene encodes CDR1 LGHNA and CDR2 YNFKEQ. Trimming took 5 bases from V and 3 from J; bases not matched to a gene: 4. CDR3 length: 14 residues. CDR3 nucleotide sequence: TGTGCCAGCAGCTTTAGACTAGCGGAAGAGACCCAGTACTTC. As protein: CASSFRLAEETQYF.

The chain couples TRBV20-1 to TRBJ2-5, with D uncertain. The CDR3 extends over 11 amino acids. The V and J ends lost 5 bases and 5 bases respectively, with 9 bases between them. In germline, CDR1 is DFQATT, CDR2 SNEGSKA (reference sequence). The CDR3 spells CSAVERETQYF. DNA of the CDR3: TGCAGTGCTGTCGAGAGGGAGACCCAGTACTTC.

This chain links TRBV6-5 with TRBJ2-5, with D perhaps assigned TRBD1 or TRBD2 (6 bases each). V was trimmed by 6 bases and J by 5 bases, leaving 10 bases between them. The CDR3 totals 12 residues. Germline CDR1 reads MNHEY; CDR2 reads SVGAGI. This CDR3 is CASRGGRETQYF. In DNA form, the CDR3 reads TGTGCCAGCAGGGGGGGCAGGGAGACCCAGTACTTC.

The V call is TRBV6-6, the J call TRBJ2-1, with 7 bases identical to TRBD2. The CDR3 contains 13 residues. Germline values: CDR1 MNHNY, CDR2 SVGAGI (reference sequence). J was trimmed by 6 bases and V by 6 bases; bases with no gene match: 5. The CDR3 nucleotides read TGTGCCAGCAGGGGAGGGGAGCGCAATGAGCAGTTCTTC. Amino acids: CASRGGERNEQFF.

The rearrangement links TRBV6-5 to TRBJ1-3, with D hard to call. Trimming removed 0 bases from V and 3 bases from J, with 6 bases in between. The CDR3 has 14 residues. The germline CDR1 and CDR2 sequences are MNHEY and SVGAGI. This CDR3 is CASSYSVIGNTIYF. The CDR3 DNA is TGTGCCAGCAGTTACTCCGTCATTGGAAACACCATATATTTT.

V gene TRBV29-1 combines with J gene TRBJ1-4; 9 nucleotides match TRBD1. The CDR3 extends over 13 amino acids. Germline V CDR1 and CDR2: SQVTM, ANQGSEA. V was clipped by 6 bases and J by 8 bases; unmatched bases: 7. Here the CDR3 DNA reads TGCAGCGTGGCGGACAGGGGAGGGGAAAAACTGTTTTTT. This codes for CSVADRGGEKLFF. The complete variable domain, with remaining parts taken from reference TRBV29-1 and TRBJ1-4, reads SAVISQKPSRDICQRGTSLTIQCQVDSQVTMMFWYRQQPGQSLTLIATANQGSEATYESGFVIDKFPISRPNLTFSTLTVSNMSPEDSSIYLCSVADRGGEKLFFGSGTQLSVL.

The genes are TRBV19 and TRBJ2-1, with a tentative D call TRBD2 (6 bases). V lost 10 bases, J lost 0 bases, and 16 bases lay in between. This CDR3 contains 15 residues. The V gene's germline CDR1 is LNHDA and CDR2 SQIVND (reference sequence). CDR3 sequence: CATKAGRSSYNEQFF. CDR3 coding DNA: TGTGCCACTAAGGCAGGGAGGAGCTCCTACAATGAGCAGTTCTTC.

The gene calls are TRBV6-6 and TRBJ2-7, with D hard to call. Trimming left V 5 bases short and J 4 bases short, with 6 bases between. The CDR3 totals 11 residues. Germline CDR1 MNHNY, CDR2 SVGAGI (reference sequence). The CDR3 loop reads CASSGVYEQYF. The CDR3 nucleotides are TGTGCCAGCAGTGGGGTATACGAGCAGTACTTC.

This clone was observed a few times. The chain employs TRBV7-2 and TRBJ1-4, with TRBD1 as a possible D gene (5 bases). The ends were cut back, 1 base at V and 8 bases at J, with 11 bases in the middle. Germline CDR1 SGHTA, CDR2 FQGNSA. The CDR3 contains 14 residues. CDR3 in amino acids: CASSLGGRGEKLFF. For the CDR3, the DNA is TGTGCCAGCAGCTTAGGGGGTAGGGGAGAAAAACTGTTTTTT.

This chain uses TRBV7-3 with TRBJ2-2, with 7 bases aligning to TRBD2. CDR1 and CDR2 (germline): SGHTA, FQGTGA. The length of the CDR3 is 15 residues. The V gene end was trimmed by 5 bases and the J gene end by 5 bases; junction bases not matched to a gene: 8. The CDR3 reads CASSQTSATTGELFF. CDR3 nucleotides: TGTGCCAGCAGCCAAACTAGCGCTACTACCGGGGAGCTGTTTTTT.

V usage is TRBV28 and J usage is TRBJ1-5; D call uncertain. The CDR3 contains 12 residues. From germline, CDR1 is MDHEN and CDR2 SYDVKM. With 3 bases removed from V and 6 bases from J, the gap between germline ends came to 6 bases. CDR3 residues: CASSFLVQPQHF. In DNA form, the CDR3 reads TGTGCCAGCAGTTTCCTCGTTCAGCCCCAGCATTTT.

The CDR3 region has the DNA TGTGCCAGTAGTACCGACACGCTTCGTGGCGAGCAGTACTTC. Protein product: CASSTDTLRGEQYF. This chain uses TRBV19 with TRBJ2-7; no clear D gene. Trimming took 4 bases from V and 6 from J, leaving 16 bases between them. Germline assignment: CDR1 LNHDA and CDR2 SQIVND (reference sequence). The CDR3 is made up of 14 amino acids.

This sequence joins TRBV18 and TRBJ1-3, with TRBD1 matching over 9 bases. The CDR3 has 15 residues. CDR1 KGHSH and CDR2 LQKENI come from the germline V gene. The V segment lost 6 bases and the J segment 3 bases; nucleotides outside the gene matches: 6. In DNA form, the CDR3 reads TGTGCCAGCTCCCTACAGGGGGCGCGTGGAAACACCATATATTTT. Translation gives CASSLQGARGNTIYF.

The chain couples TRBV28 to TRBJ2-3; D unclear. Trimming left V 2 bases short and J 0 bases short, with 12 bases between. The CDR3 has 16 residues. Germline CDR1 MDHEN, CDR2 SYDVKM. CDR3 sequence: CASSLVGVSSTDTQYF. The CDR3 DNA reads as TGTGCCAGCAGTTTAGTTGGGGTTTCTAGCACAGATACGCAGTATTTT.

The chain employs TRBV6-5 and TRBJ1-6; D is possibly TRBD1 (5 bases). Per the germline V gene, CDR1 is MNHEY and CDR2 is SVGAGI. The CDR3 runs 14 residues. V shed 9 bases and J shed 9 bases, with 18 bases lying between them. Written as DNA, the CDR3 is TGTGCCAGTAGAGTTGGCCCCGGGGGTTCACCCCTCCACTTT. Amino acids: CASRVGPGGSPLHF.

This chain's CDR3 is CASMSPDAWHEKLFF. In DNA, the CDR3 is TGTGCCAGTATGTCCCCGGACGCCTGGCACGAAAAACTGTTTTTT. This sequence joins TRBV19 and TRBJ1-4, with D hard to call. From germline, CDR1 is LNHDA and CDR2 SQIVND (reference sequence). Trimming stripped 7 bases from V and 8 bases from J, with 20 bases between. The CDR3 totals 15 residues.

The V gene is TRBV10-3, the J gene TRBJ2-3; D gene ambiguous. Germline assignment: CDR1 ENHRY and CDR2 SYGVKD. The CDR3 loop spans 14 amino acids. V lost 4 bases to trimming and J lost 7 bases, with 15 bases between them. The CDR3 region is CAISGATAENTQYF. In nucleotides, the CDR3 is TGTGCCATCAGTGGGGCTACCGCGGAGAATACGCAGTATTTT.

The genes are TRBV29-1 and TRBJ2-3; 10 positions match TRBD1. This CDR3 is 12 amino acids long. Looked up from germline, CDR1 is SQVTM and CDR2 is ANQGSEA. The V segment lost 6 bases and the J segment 5 bases; nucleotides outside the gene matches: 2. The CDR3 DNA reads as TGCAGCGTCGGACAGGGGGAAGATACGCAGTATTTT. It codes for CSVGQGEDTQYF.

This clone was seen more than once but under ten times. J is TRBJ1-1 and V is TRBV9; D uncertain. Germline values: CDR1 SGDLS, CDR2 YYNGEE. The CDR3 covers 14 residues. V lost 4 bases to trimming and J lost 4 bases, with 14 bases between them. The CDR3 spells CASSFQPDFTEAFF. The CDR3 bases are TGTGCCAGCAGCTTCCAACCGGATTTCACTGAAGCTTTCTTT.